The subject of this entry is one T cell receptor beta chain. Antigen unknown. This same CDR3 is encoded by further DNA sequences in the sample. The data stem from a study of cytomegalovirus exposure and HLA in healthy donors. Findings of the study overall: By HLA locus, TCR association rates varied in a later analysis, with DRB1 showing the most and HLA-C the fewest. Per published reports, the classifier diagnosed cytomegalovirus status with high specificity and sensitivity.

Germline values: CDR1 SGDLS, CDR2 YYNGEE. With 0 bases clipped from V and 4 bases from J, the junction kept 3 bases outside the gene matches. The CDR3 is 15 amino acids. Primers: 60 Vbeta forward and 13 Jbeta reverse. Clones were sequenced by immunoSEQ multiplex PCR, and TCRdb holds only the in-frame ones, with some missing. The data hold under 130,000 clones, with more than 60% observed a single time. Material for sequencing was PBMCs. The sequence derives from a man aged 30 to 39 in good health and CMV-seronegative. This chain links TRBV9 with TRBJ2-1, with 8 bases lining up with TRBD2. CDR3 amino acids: CASSVGSGGYNEQFF. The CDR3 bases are TGTGCCAGCAGCGTAGGGAGCGGGGGATACAATGAGCAGTTCTTC.